The 8 T cell receptor beta chains below were found in one sample sequenced in a study of blood T cell repertoires in COVID-19. Sequencing used immunoSEQ multiplex PCR; TCRdb keeps in-frame clones, though not all of them. The sample includes about 290,000 clones, roughly 90% of them seen just once. The specimen sequenced was peripheral blood. These receptors were collected from a woman in her twenties or thirties with COVID-19, enrolled during active disease.

The chain combines TRBV15 with TRBJ1-5, with 8 nucleotides matching TRBD1. The CDR3 is made up of 16 amino acids. Germline values: CDR1 LNHNV, CDR2 YYDKDF (reference sequence). J gave up 7 bases and V 5 bases, and 13 bases lay outside the gene matches. The CDR3 DNA reads TGTGCCACCAGCGTCCGGCGGCAGGGGGCGGTCCAGCCCCAGCATTTT. Its protein is CATSVRRQGAVQPQHF. Combining the CDR3 with reference TRBV15 and TRBJ1-5 gives the whole variable domain DAMVIQNPRYQVTQFGKPVTLSCSQTLNHNVMYWYQQKSSQAPKLLFHYYDKDFNNEADTPDNFQSRRPNTSFCFLDIRSPGLGDTAMYLCATSVRRQGAVQPQHFGDGTRLSIL.

J is TRBJ1-3 and V is TRBV6-6; D unclear. This CDR3 region has 16 residues. From germline, CDR1 is MNHNY and CDR2 SVGAGI (reference sequence). Trimming stripped 0 bases from V and 7 bases from J, with 16 bases between. The chain's CDR3 is CASSYSRGAATNTIYF. Written as DNA, the CDR3 is TGTGCCAGCAGTTACTCGAGAGGTGCAGCCACGAACACCATATATTTT.

The genes are TRBV12-5 and TRBJ2-5; TRBD1 is a possible D gene (6 bases). The CDR3 extends over 14 amino acids. Germline V gene sequence: CDR1 LGHNT, CDR2 FRNRAP. V dropped 6 bases and J dropped 4 bases, with 15 bases sitting between them. The CDR3 protein is CASGFYRVTETQYF. The CDR3 DNA follows: TGTGCTAGTGGATTCTACAGGGTTACAGAGACCCAGTACTTC.

This clone was recorded once. The genes are TRBV3-1 (or the pseudogene TRBV3-2) and TRBJ2-7; TRBD1 aligns across 9 bases. Germline V lookup: CDR1 LGHDT, CDR2 YNNKEL (reference sequence). Trimming cost V 8 bases and J 2 bases; bases outside gene matches: 4. CDR3 size: 13 residues. CDR3 residues: CASSQGATYEQYF. CDR3 nucleotides: TGTGCCAGCTCACAGGGGGCGACCTACGAGCAGTACTTC.

Comments on this clone: Other DNA sequences in the same sample also yield this CDR3. The chain combines TRBV29-1 with TRBJ2-3; D might be TRBD1 (5 bases). Germline CDR1 reads SQVTM; CDR2 reads ANQGSEA. This CDR3 has 13 amino acids. Trimming left V 3 bases short and J 2 bases short, with 9 bases between. In DNA, the CDR3 is TGCAGCGTTGACCCGACAGTCACAGATACGCAGTATTTT. Protein product: CSVDPTVTDTQYF.

This clone was seen a single time. CDR3 DNA: TGCGCCAGCAGTCCAAATGCAGGATCTTCGAAGGCCAACGTCCTGACTTTC. Its translation: CASSPNAGSSKANVLTF. This chain joins TRBV23-1 and TRBJ2-6, with D hard to call. TRBV23-1 is marked as an open reading frame, function uncertain. V lost 4 bases, J lost 6 bases, and 19 bases lay in between. This CDR3 is built from 17 residues.

The rearrangement joins TRBV9 to TRBJ1-2; D remains ambiguous. This CDR3 has 13 amino acids. CDR1 is SGDLS, CDR2 YYNGEE, per germline. V was trimmed by 3 bases and J by 8 bases, leaving 14 bases between them. As DNA, the CDR3 is TGTGCCAGCAGCGCGGCCGGGAGGTCCGGCTACACCTTC. Residues: CASSAAGRSGYTF.

A remark on this clone: A read error is possible here, since a much larger clone lies one base away. Other nucleotide sequences from this sample produce the same CDR3. V is TRBV3-1 (or the pseudogene TRBV3-2) and J is TRBJ1-1; D is ambiguous. This CDR3 has 11 amino acids. CDR1 LGHDT and CDR2 YNNKEL come from the germline V gene (reference sequence). V was cut by 6 bases and J by 4 bases, with 6 bases left in between. CDR3 in amino acids: CASRGGTEAFF. The CDR3 nucleotides read TGTGCCAGCAGAGGAGGCACTGAAGCTTTCTTT.